The clone carrying this T cell receptor (beta chain) is deemed medium-sized. The antigen is unknown. Alongside CTLA-4 blockade with ipilimumab, patients with chemo-refractory metastatic non-small-cell lung cancer received focal radiation. V lost 7 bases, J lost 6 bases, and 12 bases lay in between. Germline lookup yields CDR1 MNHEY and CDR2 SMNVEV (reference sequence). The CDR3 is 12 amino acids. Sequencing was performed with immunoSEQ multiplex PCR; in TCRdb, only in-frame clones are kept and a portion is missing. Of about 59,000 clones listed, around 74% are singletons. The source of the sample is a study of radiotherapy plus CTLA-4 blockade in lung cancer. Study-level information: Among enrolled patients, roughly 20% responded and roughly 28% achieved disease control.

Study-wide findings and caveats: Strongest reported response predictors: early blood clone changes and post-radiation interferon-beta. Among blood TCR repertoires after radiotherapy plus ipilimumab, tumor-derived clones expanded.

The rearrangement links TRBV27 to TRBJ1-2; D is possibly TRBD1 (5 bases). This TCR derives from a human donor with non-small cell lung cancer whose response to radiotherapy plus ipilimumab could not be evaluated. This sample comprised peripheral blood, obtained from a patient treated with radiotherapy plus ipilimumab. This CDR3 reads CASIGGEDGYTF. The CDR3, as DNA: TGTGCCAGCATCGGAGGGGAAGATGGCTACACCTTC.